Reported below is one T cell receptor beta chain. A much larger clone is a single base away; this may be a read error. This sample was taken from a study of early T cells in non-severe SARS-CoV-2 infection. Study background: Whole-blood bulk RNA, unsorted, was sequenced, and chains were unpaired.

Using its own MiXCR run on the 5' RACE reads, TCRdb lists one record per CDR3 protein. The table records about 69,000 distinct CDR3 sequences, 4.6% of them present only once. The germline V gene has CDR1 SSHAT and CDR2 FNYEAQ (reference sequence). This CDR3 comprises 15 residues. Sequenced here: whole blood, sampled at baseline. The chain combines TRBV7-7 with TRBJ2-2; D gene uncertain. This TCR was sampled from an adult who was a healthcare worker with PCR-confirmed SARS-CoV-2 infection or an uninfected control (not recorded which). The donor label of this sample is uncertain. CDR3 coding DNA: TGTGCTAGCAGCCGGAGCGCCCCGAACACCGGGGAGCTGTTTTTT. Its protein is CASSRSAPNTGELFF. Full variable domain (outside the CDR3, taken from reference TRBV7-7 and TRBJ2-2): GAGVSQSPRYKVTKRGQDVTLRCDPISSHATLYWYQQALGQGPEFLTYFNYEAQPDKSGLPSDRFSAERPEGSISTLTIQRTEQRDSAMYRCASSRSAPNTGELFFGEGSRLTVL.